This is a list of T cell receptor beta chains from one sample in a study of blood T cell repertoires in COVID-19. Libraries were prepared by immunoSEQ multiplex PCR; TCRdb keeps only in-frame clonotypes and omits some of them. Of 150,000 to 200,000 clones in the sample, approximately 93% were seen once. Sequencing used peripheral blood. The receptors derive from a woman aged 55-69 years with COVID-19, enrolled during active disease. Each CDR3 is given with its conserved first and last residue. A D gene is named only where the DNA matches it firmly. The size of a clone is reported for some rows only, either as once, few or many, or as a class for expanded clones.

>TRBJ2-5|TRBV5-4|-|once
CASSLGQKETQYF
TGTGCCAGCAGCTTGGGACAAAAGGAGACCCAGTACTTC
>TRBJ2-2|TRBV4-3|-|-
CASSSGTLNTGELFF
TGCGCCAGCAGCTCCGGGACACTCAACACCGGGGAGCTGTTTTTT
>TRBJ1-3|TRBV18|-|once
CASSPQGESGNTIYF
TGTGCCAGCTCACCACAGGGGGAATCTGGAAACACCATATATTTT
>TRBJ2-1|TRBV7-3|TRBD1|-
CASSSGTGNTDEQFF
TGTGCCAGCAGCTCCGGGACAGGGAACACCGATGAGCAGTTCTTC
>TRBJ1-2|TRBV28|-|-
CASRDSYYGYTF
TGTGCCAGCCGAGACAGTTACTATGGCTACACCTTC
>TRBJ1-2|TRBV7-2|TRBD1|-
CASSLAGGQDNYGYTF
TGTGCCAGCAGCTTAGCAGGGGGACAGGATAATTATGGCTACACCTTC
>TRBJ1-2|TRBV19|TRBD1|-
CASSATRDSYGYTF
TGTGCCAGTAGTGCCACCCGGGACAGCTATGGCTACACCTTC
>TRBJ2-1|TRBV9|-|-
CASSVGDLPYNEQFF
TGTGCCAGCAGCGTAGGGGACTTGCCCTACAATGAGCAGTTCTTC
>TRBJ1-6|TRBV5-1|TRBD1|few
CASSIMDREGSPLHF
TGCGCCAGCAGCATAATGGACAGGGAAGGATCACCCCTCCACTTT
>TRBJ1-2|TRBV27|-|-
CASRIRAGDPVGGYTF
TGTGCCAGCAGGATCCGGGCAGGGGATCCCGTAGGGGGCTACACCTTC
>TRBJ1-2|TRBV7-9|TRBD1|-
CASRGQVGYGYTF
TGTGCCAGCAGAGGACAGGTCGGGTATGGCTACACCTTC
>TRBJ2-1|TRBV6-2/TRBV6-3|-|-
CASSYDPYREKAYNEQFF
TGTGCCAGCAGTTACGACCCCTACAGGGAAAAAGCCTACAATGAGCAGTTCTTC
>TRBJ2-2|TRBV5-1|-|-
CASSLEAGLNTGELFF
TGCGCCAGCAGCTTGGAGGCAGGCTTGAACACCGGGGAGCTGTTTTTT
>TRBJ2-2|TRBV9|TRBD1|-
CASSVGGTGGTGELFF
TGTGCCAGCAGCGTGGGTGGGACAGGGGGTACCGGGGAGCTGTTTTTT
>TRBJ2-4|TRBV19|TRBD1|-
CASSKGTGVAKNIQYF
TGTGCCAGTAGTAAAGGGACAGGGGTGGCCAAAAACATTCAGTACTTC
>TRBJ1-1|TRBV7-9|-|-
CASSSRGNTEAFF
TGTGCCAGCAGCTCGCGCGGGAACACTGAAGCTTTCTTT
>TRBJ1-1|TRBV2|-|-
CASSVANTEAFF
TGTGCCAGCAGTGTGGCGAACACTGAAGCTTTCTTT
>TRBJ2-7|TRBV5-5|-|-
CASSMTGKVVQYF
TGTGCCAGCAGCATGACGGGGAAAGTAGTGCAGTACTTC
>TRBJ2-3|TRBV9|TRBD2|few
CASSVGHLADTDTQYF
TGTGCCAGCAGCGTAGGCCATCTAGCGGACACAGATACGCAGTATTTT
>TRBJ1-2|TRBV21-1|-|-
CASSKEGNSNYGYTF
TGTGCCAGCAGCAAAGAGGGGAACTCTAACTATGGCTACACCTTC
>TRBJ1-2|TRBV12-3/TRBV12-4|-|once
CASAATHRDRYTF
TGTGCCAGCGCAGCTACGCACAGGGATCGCTACACCTTC
>TRBJ1-6|TRBV25-1|-|-
CASSEGQRANSPLHF
TGTGCCAGCAGTGAAGGACAGAGAGCAAATTCACCCCTCCACTTT
>TRBJ2-1|TRBV4-1|TRBD2|-
CASSQDVAGGPWNEQFF
TGCGCCAGCAGCCAAGACGTGGCGGGGGGGCCGTGGAATGAGCAGTTCTTC
>TRBJ1-2|TRBV5-1|TRBD1|-
CASSLGMSGGSVTYEQAF
TGCGCCAGCAGCTTGGGAATGTCAGGGGGGTCCGTAACCTATGAGCAGGCCTTC
>TRBJ1-5|TRBV9|-|-
CASSAGNSNQPQHF
TGTGCCAGCAGCGCTGGCAATAGCAATCAGCCCCAGCATTTT
>TRBJ1-4|TRBV4-3|-|-
CASSQRQRSGNEKLFF
TGCGCCAGCAGCCAACGCCAGAGGTCGGGAAATGAAAAACTGTTTTTT
>TRBJ2-2|TRBV18|TRBD1|once
CASSPDRGSGELFF
TGTGCCAGCTCACCCGACAGGGGAAGCGGGGAGCTGTTTTTT
>TRBJ2-1|TRBV5-1|TRBD1|-
CASSFGQGSYNEQFF
TGCGCCAGCAGCTTCGGACAGGGGAGTTACAATGAGCAGTTCTTC
>TRBJ1-3|TRBV4-3|-|-
CASSQEGRRAAGNTIYF
TGCGCCAGCAGCCAAGAAGGTCGGCGGGCGGCTGGAAACACCATATATTTT
>TRBJ2-6|TRBV4-3|-|-
CASSQDSPTRTISGANVLTF
TGCGCCAGCAGCCAAGATTCACCAACCCGGACTATCTCTGGGGCCAACGTCCTGACTTTC
>TRBJ1-5|TRBV4-3|-|-
CASSQDREQPQHF
TGCGCCAGCAGCCAAGACAGGGAACAGCCCCAGCATTTT